This T cell receptor (beta chain) was captured in a study of CD8 T cells in ankylosing spondylitis. CDR3 length: 16 amino acids. Trimming at V came to 8 bases and at J to 3 bases, leaving 7 bases not matched to a gene. The V gene's germline CDR1 is KGHSH and CDR2 LQKENI. Remarks on this clonotype: The antigen remains unidentified.

The study's findings and limits: Ankylosing spondylitis blood appeared to be characterized by a TCR beta motif of eight highly homologous variants.

Via MiXCR, TCRdb re-called the 5' RACE reads, giving one row per CDR3 protein. The sample includes approximately 540,000 distinct CDR3 sequences, roughly an eighth seen only once; the top ten take almost 7%. Sequencing was carried out using blood, either unsorted or a sorted T cell fraction (not recorded which). The TCR sequence derives from a male donor with ankylosing spondylitis. V gene TRBV18 combines with J gene TRBJ2-7; 16 bases agree with TRBD2. The CDR3 reads CASTRGLAGGHYEQYF. The CDR3 region has the DNA TGTGCCAGCACCCGGGGACTAGCGGGAGGGCACTACGAGCAGTACTTC.